These 10 T cell receptor beta chains were sequenced from one sample in a study of persistence of HIV-infected CD4 T cells (dated by TCRdb to about 2020). The treatment or condition label for this specimen denotes: suppressive antiretroviral therapy. As a nonspecific positive control representing the CD4+ T cell repertoire, the cells were stimulated with anti-CD3/anti-CD28 magnetic beads. Responding CD4+ T cells were sorted on the basis of upregulation of both CD40 ligand and CD69. The immunoSEQ hsTCRB assay version 4, run in survey mode, was used to sequence TCRbeta repertoires from genomic DNA. Imported from immuneACCESS, the table was reduced by TCRdb to in-frame sequences with V and J called. These copies leave out some clones; in studies compared against another copy, an unresolved V gene accounts for under half, and the cause of the remainder is not known. The sample includes some 50,000 clones, with around 89% observed a single time. Together, the top ten hold about 3.5% of the sample.

These receptors lack a known antigen. The material sequenced was CD4+ T cells sorted from PBMCs after roughly 18-hour stimulation, taken from a patient who received antiretroviral therapy. The cell subset or site label corresponds to: CD40L+CD69+ CD4 T cells responding to anti-CD3/anti-CD28 beads, representing the overall repertoire. These receptors were collected from an adult woman with HIV who was CMV-seropositive.

This chain joins TRBV12-5 and TRBJ1-5; D perhaps matches TRBD1 (5 bases). Germline V gives CDR1 LGHNT, CDR2 FRNRAP. The CDR3 length is 19 residues. V dropped 2 bases and J dropped 0 bases, with 20 bases sitting between them. For the CDR3, the DNA is TGTGCTAGTGGTTTGACGGAGGGGAGCAGACTCTTTAGCAATCAGCCCCAGCATTTT. This translates into CASGLTEGSRLFSNQPQHF.

The genes are TRBV2 and TRBJ2-3, with 7 bases aligning to TRBD2. The J segment lost 3 bases and the V segment lost 8 bases, leaving 8 bases of the junction unmatched. The CDR3 consists of 14 residues. Germline V gene data show CDR1 as SNHLY and CDR2 as FYNNEI. CDR3 DNA: TGTGCCAGCTCTGCGGGCGGGAGAACAGATACGCAGTATTTT. It codes for CASSAGGRTDTQYF. Looking up the rest from reference TRBV2 and TRBJ2-3 gives the full variable domain: EPEVTQTPSHQVTQMGQEVILRCVPISNHLYFYWYRQILGQKVEFLVSFYNNEISEKSEIFDDQFSVERPDGSNFTLKIRSTKLEDSAMYFCASSAGGRTDTQYFGPGTRLTVL.

This chain joins TRBV30 and TRBJ1-1, with D perhaps TRBD1 (6 bases). V gave up 8 bases and J gave up 4 bases, with 14 bases separating them. CDR1 is GTSNPN and CDR2 is SVGIG in the germline V gene (reference sequence). This CDR3 contains 12 residues. The CDR3: CAGFRGPTEAFF. CDR3 DNA sequence: TGTGCCGGTTTCAGGGGCCCCACTGAAGCTTTCTTT. Full variable domain (rest looked up from reference TRBV30 and TRBJ1-1): SQTIHQWPATLVQPVGSPLSLECTVEGTSNPNLYWYRQAAGRGLQLLFYSVGIGQISSEVPQNLSASRPQDRQFILSSKKLLLSDSGFYLCAGFRGPTEAFFGQGTRLTVV.

The chain employs TRBV7-2 and TRBJ2-5, with 11 bases that match TRBD2. The CDR3 has 18 amino acids. J gave up 2 bases and V 6 bases, and 14 bases lay outside the gene matches. Germline lookup yields CDR1 SGHTA and CDR2 FQGNSA. The CDR3 DNA sequence: TGTGCCAGCAGTCGCCGTCAAACTAGCGGGAGTATTCAAGAGACCCAGTACTTC. It translates to CASSRRQTSGSIQETQYF.

The sample holds one count of this clone. The CDR3 DNA is TGTGCCAGCAGTTACGGGACTAGCGGGGGAAGGGCCAAAAACATTCAGTACTTC. Translation gives CASSYGTSGGRAKNIQYF. The J gene is TRBJ2-4, the V gene TRBV6-2 or TRBV6-3; the match to TRBD2 covers 14 bases. The V and J ends lost 2 bases and 1 base, in that order; junction bases with no gene match: 4. CDR3 length: 18 amino acids. Germline lookup yields CDR1 MNHEY and CDR2 SVGEGT.

The chain joins TRBV7-8 to TRBJ2-7; TRBD1 aligns across 7 bases. V shed 4 bases and J 2 bases; nucleotides not matched to a gene: 8. The CDR3 contains 15 residues. The V gene's germline CDR1 is SGHVS and CDR2 FQNEAQ. The CDR3 sequence: CASSSEDRVAYEQYF. CDR3 coding DNA: TGTGCCAGCAGCTCAGAAGACAGGGTAGCCTACGAGCAGTACTTC. The whole variable domain, filled in from reference TRBV7-8 and TRBJ2-7, reads GAGVSQSPRYKVAKRGQDVALRCDPISGHVSLFWYQQALGQGPEFLTYFQNEAQLDKSGLPSDRFFAERPEGSVSTLKIQRTQQEDSAVYLCASSSEDRVAYEQYFGPGTRLTVT.

The J gene is TRBJ2-7, the V gene TRBV28, with D perhaps matching TRBD2 (6 bases). V was clipped by 3 bases and J by 3 bases, with 12 bases between them. Per the germline V gene, CDR1 is MDHEN and CDR2 is SYDVKM. The CDR3 has 14 residues. As DNA, the CDR3 is TGTGCCAGCAGTTTGTGGCAGGACTACTACGAGCAGTACTTC. Amino acid sequence: CASSLWQDYYEQYF. The variable domain in full, with the rest retrieved from reference TRBV28 and TRBJ2-7, is DVKVTQSSRYLVKRTGEKVFLECVQDMDHENMFWYRQDPGLGLRLIYFSYDVKMKEKGDIPEGYSVSREKKERFSLILESASTNQTSMYLCASSLWQDYYEQYFGPGTRLTVT.

The J gene is TRBJ1-4, the V gene TRBV18; 7 bases are shared with TRBD1. There are 15 residues in the CDR3. V shed 6 bases, J shed 7 bases, and the junction held 11 bases outside the gene matches. From germline, CDR1 is KGHSH and CDR2 LQKENI. CDR3 sequence: CASSPRGQIGEKLFF. As DNA, the CDR3 is TGTGCCAGCTCGCCGAGGGGGCAAATAGGTGAAAAACTGTTTTTT. Filled out from reference TRBV18 and TRBJ1-4, the complete variable domain reads NAGVMQNPRHLVRRRGQEARLRCSPMKGHSHVYWYRQLPEEGLKFMVYLQKENIIDESGMPKERFSAEFPKEGPSILRIQQVVRGDSAAYFCASSPRGQIGEKLFFGSGTQLSVL.

This rearrangement joins TRBV25-1 to TRBJ2-7; the match to TRBD1 covers 8 bases. Germline loops: CDR1 MGHDK, CDR2 SYGVNS. Losses at the gene ends were 3 bases for V and 6 bases for J; bases not matched to a gene: 10. The CDR3 length is 15 residues. This chain's CDR3 is CASSDTRTGLGEQYF. The CDR3 region has the DNA TGTGCCAGCAGTGATACTAGGACAGGGTTGGGCGAGCAGTACTTC.

This clone was detected a few times. This chain connects TRBV27 to TRBJ1-6; maybe TRBD1 (5 bases). The CDR3 totals 18 residues. CDR1 is MNHEY and CDR2 is SMNVEV in the germline V gene (reference sequence). Trimming removed 5 bases at V and 6 bases at J, with 23 bases between. The CDR3 sequence is CASSRTYLAVRGNSPLHF. CDR3 DNA sequence: TGTGCCAGCAGTCGAACTTACCTCGCGGTAAGGGGTAATTCACCCCTCCACTTT.